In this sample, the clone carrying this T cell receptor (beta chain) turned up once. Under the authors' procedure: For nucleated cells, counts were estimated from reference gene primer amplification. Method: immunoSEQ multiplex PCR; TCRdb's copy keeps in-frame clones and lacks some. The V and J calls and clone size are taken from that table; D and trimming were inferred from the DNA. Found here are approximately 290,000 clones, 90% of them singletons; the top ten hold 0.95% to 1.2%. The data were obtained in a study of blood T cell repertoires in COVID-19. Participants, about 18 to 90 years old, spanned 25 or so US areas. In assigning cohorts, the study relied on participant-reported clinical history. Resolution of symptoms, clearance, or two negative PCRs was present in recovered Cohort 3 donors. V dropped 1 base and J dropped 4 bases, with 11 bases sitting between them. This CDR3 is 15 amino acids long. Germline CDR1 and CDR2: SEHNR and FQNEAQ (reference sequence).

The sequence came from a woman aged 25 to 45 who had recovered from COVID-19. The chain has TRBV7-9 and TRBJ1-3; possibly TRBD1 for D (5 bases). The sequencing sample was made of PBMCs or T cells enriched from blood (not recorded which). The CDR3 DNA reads TGTGCCAGCAGCTTAGGGTCAGGGTCGGGAAACACCATATATTTT. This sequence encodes CASSLGSGSGNTIYF.